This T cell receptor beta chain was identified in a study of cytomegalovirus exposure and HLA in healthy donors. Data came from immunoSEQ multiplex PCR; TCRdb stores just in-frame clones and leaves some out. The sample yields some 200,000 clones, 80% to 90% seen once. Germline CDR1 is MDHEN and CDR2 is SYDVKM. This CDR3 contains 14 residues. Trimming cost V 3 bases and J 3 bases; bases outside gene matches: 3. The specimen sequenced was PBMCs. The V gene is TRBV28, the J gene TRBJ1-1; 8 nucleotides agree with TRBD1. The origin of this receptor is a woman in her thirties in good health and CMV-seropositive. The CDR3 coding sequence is TGTGCCAGCAGTTTGGGGACAGGTGACACTGAAGCTTTCTTT. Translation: CASSLGTGDTEAFF.